This entry lists 24 T cell receptor beta chains sequenced from one sample in a study of regulatory T cells in long-lasting Graves disease. The TCR beta library used iRepertoire HTBI primers with Arm-PCR amplification of CDR3. TCRdb re-called the multiplex PCR reads through MiXCR, storing one row per CDR3 protein. The repertoire holds about 430,000 distinct CDR3 sequences, with about 15% as singletons. Stated time point: newly diagnosed GD, antithyroid drugs for less than 3 months. The TCR library was prepared using RNA isolated from PBMCs. These data were also reused for a study on T cells in Graves' hyperthyroidism and ophthalmopathy.

The sample in question was peripheral blood mononuclear cells (PBMCs), obtained at new diagnosis, from a patient treated with antithyroid drugs. The receptors were sampled from a woman aged 40 to 50 with Graves disease.

About this clonotype: This clone may be a read error of a much larger clone one base away. The V and J genes are TRBV10-3 and TRBJ1-5; weak D call: TRBD1 (5 bases). CDR3 size: 13 residues. V shed 5 bases and J shed 11 bases, with 16 bases lying between them. Germline V gene data show CDR1 as ENHRY and CDR2 as SYGVKD. In DNA form, the CDR3 reads TGTGCCATCAGTTACTCAAAGCGAGGGGCCCAGCATTTT. This gives the protein CAISYSKRGAQHF.

This clonotype was seen at least ten times. The rearrangement joins TRBV12-3 or TRBV12-4 to TRBJ1-6, with 9 bases matching TRBD1. Unmatched junction bases numbered 9, after V lost 6 bases and J lost 9 bases. The CDR3 runs to 15 residues. The CDR3 loop reads CASSTGQGQGSPLHF. The CDR3 DNA reads as TGTGCCAGCAGCACCGGACAGGGACAGGGTTCACCCCTCCACTTT.

Many counts were recorded for this clonotype. The chain combines TRBV9 with TRBJ1-4; TRBD1 matches at 7 bases. The CDR3 sequence is 15 residues long. J was trimmed by 5 bases and V by 3 bases; bases with no gene match: 7. The germline V gene has CDR1 SGDLS and CDR2 YYNGEE. As DNA, the CDR3 is TGTGCCAGCAGCGAGGGAGAGGGGGCGAATGAAAAACTGTTTTTT. Its protein product is CASSEGEGANEKLFF. The whole variable domain, remainder taken from reference TRBV9 and TRBJ1-4, is DSGVTQTPKHLITATGQRVTLRCSPRSGDLSVYWYQQSLDQGLQFLIQYYNGEERAKGNILERFSAQQFPDLHSELNLSSLELGDSALYFCASSEGEGANEKLFFGSGTQLSVL.

The sample holds many counts of this clonotype. The rearrangement uses TRBV11-2 and TRBJ2-1; D is unclear. The CDR3 is made up of 15 amino acids. The germline gives CDR1 SGHAT, CDR2 FQNNGV. With 0 bases removed from V and 4 bases from J, the gap between germline ends came to 10 bases. CDR3 coding DNA: TGTGCCAGCAGCTTAGACGAGCAGGCTTACAATGAGCAGTTCTTC. Its translation: CASSLDEQAYNEQFF. Complete variable domain (other parts from reference TRBV11-2 and TRBJ2-1): EAGVAQSPRYKIIEKRQSVAFWCNPISGHATLYWYQQILGQGPKLLIQFQNNGVVDDSQLPKDRFSAERLKGVDSTLKIQPAKLEDSAVYLCASSLDEQAYNEQFFGPGTRLTVL.

V usage is TRBV15 and J usage is TRBJ1-2, with 11 bases identical to TRBD1. Trimming removed 3 bases from V and 8 bases from J; junction bases left unmatched: 8. Germline values: CDR1 LNHNV, CDR2 YYDKDF (reference sequence). The CDR3 has 15 amino acids. This CDR3 is CATSRAGTGGVGYTF. The CDR3 coding sequence is TGTGCCACCAGCAGGGCAGGGACAGGGGGGGTCGGCTACACCTTC.

This clonotype was found many times. The chain carries TRBV6-1 and TRBJ2-2, with 9 bases aligning to TRBD1. Germline V gives CDR1 MNHNS, CDR2 SASEGT. The CDR3 covers 15 residues. After removal of 6 bases from V and 3 bases from J, the junction contained 5 bases not matched to a gene. The CDR3 DNA follows: TGTGCCAGCAGGACGGGGACAGGGTACACCGGGGAGCTGTTTTTT. It specifies CASRTGTGYTGELFF.

The table lists this clonotype with many counts. The gene calls are TRBV18 and TRBJ1-1; tentative D call: TRBD1 (5 bases). From germline, CDR1 is KGHSH and CDR2 LQKENI. This CDR3 has 15 amino acids. Trimming cost V 2 bases and J 3 bases, with 13 bases left between them. The chain's CDR3 is CASSPSAGLDTEAFF. CDR3 bases: TGTGCCAGCTCACCATCCGCAGGGTTGGACACTGAAGCTTTCTTT.

The sample holds many counts of this clonotype. The chain is built from TRBV28 and TRBJ2-1, with D tentatively TRBD2 (6 bases). V gave up 5 bases and J gave up 4 bases, with 9 bases separating them. Germline V gives CDR1 MDHEN, CDR2 SYDVKM. This CDR3 spans 13 amino acids. The CDR3 sequence is CASSLGTYNEQFF. The DNA of the CDR3 is TGTGCCAGCAGTCTCGGGACTTACAATGAGCAGTTCTTC.

This clonotype has a count of ten or more. The chain joins TRBV20-1 to TRBJ2-7; 13 bases map to TRBD2. The CDR3 runs to 20 residues. Germline lookup yields CDR1 DFQATT and CDR2 SNEGSKA (reference sequence). With V trimmed by 4 bases and J by 0 bases, 18 bases remained unmatched. CDR3 region: CSANFVPGLAGKTGSYEQYF. In DNA, the CDR3 is TGCAGTGCTAACTTCGTACCGGGACTAGCGGGAAAAACCGGCTCCTACGAGCAGTACTTC.

This clonotype has at least ten counts. The CDR3 protein is CATFSPSGANVLTF. The CDR3, as DNA: TGTGCCACCTTTTCACCCTCTGGGGCCAACGTCCTGACTTTC. The chain is built from TRBV28 and TRBJ2-6; D is unclear. The CDR3 is 14 residues long. Germline CDR1 reads MDHEN; CDR2 reads SYDVKM. Trimming stripped 10 bases from V and 0 bases from J, with 10 bases between.

V gene TRBV20-1 combines with J gene TRBJ2-1, with TRBD2 matching over 7 bases. The germline V gene has CDR1 DFQATT and CDR2 SNEGSKA (reference sequence). The junction had 9 bases not matched to a gene; V was cut back by 6 bases and J by 7 bases. CDR3 length equals 13 residues. The CDR3 DNA reads as TGCAGTGCCCCAAGCGGGACTCTTAATGAGCAGTTCTTC. This codes for CSAPSGTLNEQFF.

The table lists this clonotype with many counts. The chain joins TRBV7-9 to TRBJ1-5, with 9 bases lining up with TRBD1. Germline values: CDR1 SEHNR, CDR2 FQNEAQ (reference sequence). Trimming took 5 bases from V and 5 from J; bases not matched to a gene: 4. The CDR3 runs to 14 residues. The CDR3 bases are TGTGCCAGCAGCGTCACAGGGGGCGATCAGCCCCAGCATTTT. This gives the protein CASSVTGGDQPQHF.

This clonotype was counted ten times or more. CDR3 coding DNA: TGTGCCAGCATTTGGGACACGAACACTGAAGCTTTCTTT. Translating it yields CASIWDTNTEAFF. The chain carries TRBV2 and TRBJ1-1; a possible D gene is TRBD1 (6 bases). V was cut by 7 bases and J by 1 base, with 10 bases left in between. The germline CDR1 and CDR2 sequences are SNHLY and FYNNEI. CDR3 length equals 13 residues.

This clonotype was counted at least ten times. This rearrangement joins TRBV3-1 to TRBJ2-7; TRBD2 might be the D (6 bases). The CDR3 is 17 residues long. Germline assignment: CDR1 LGHDT and CDR2 YNNKEL (reference sequence). Trimming removed 2 bases from V and 0 bases from J, with 17 bases in between. CDR3 amino acids: CASSQKGTSFRSYEQYF. The CDR3 bases are TGTGCCAGCAGCCAAAAGGGAACTAGCTTCCGCTCCTACGAGCAGTACTTC.

Worth noting for this clonotype: A much larger clone lies one base from this, so it may be a read error. The chain is built from TRBV9 and TRBJ2-3; possibly TRBD2 for D (7 bases). Germline V gene sequence: CDR1 SGDLS, CDR2 YYNGEE. The CDR3 extends over 15 amino acids. Trimming removed 1 base at V and 4 bases at J, with 13 bases between. The CDR3 nucleotides are TGTGCCAGCAGCGTAAGGGGGGGGAGTGCAGATACGCAGTATTTT. It is translated as CASSVRGGSADTQYF.

This clonotype has only a few counts. V gene TRBV18 combines with J gene TRBJ2-1; weak D call: TRBD2 (5 bases). Trimming left V 6 bases short and J 5 bases short, with 20 bases between. Germline-derived CDR1 and CDR2 are KGHSH and LQKENI. The CDR3 covers 16 residues. The CDR3 DNA sequence: TGTGCCAGCTCCCCCTATGAGGGAGCCGACCACAATGAGCAGTTCTTC. Translating gives CASSPYEGADHNEQFF.

This clonotype was observed at least ten times. The chain uses TRBV3-1 and TRBJ2-1; D ambiguous. Per the germline V gene, CDR1 is LGHDT and CDR2 is YNNKEL (reference sequence). The CDR3 runs 13 residues. Trimming took off 0 bases at V and 6 bases at J, with 6 bases between the two ends. CDR3: CASSQEVSNEQFF. The CDR3 bases are TGTGCCAGCAGCCAAGAAGTGAGCAATGAGCAGTTCTTC.

This clonotype has a handful of counts. No DNA is shown, since the ends of the CDR3 on it are uncertain; the CDR3 is the one TCRdb lists. The chain uses TRBV7-9 and TRBJ2-1. Germline loops: CDR1 SEHNR, CDR2 FQNEAQ (reference sequence). The length of the CDR3 is 21 amino acids, counting both ends. CDR3 loop: CASSFYICSAGYRSSYNEQFF.

This clonotype turned up a few times. This chain joins TRBV19 and TRBJ2-7; no firm D call. The CDR3 has 14 residues. V lost 3 bases and J 0 bases, leaving 9 bases between the germline ends. Germline CDR1 and CDR2: LNHDA and SQIVND (reference sequence). This chain's CDR3 is CASSMIGSSYEQYF. CDR3 coding DNA: TGTGCCAGTAGTATGATCGGCAGCTCCTACGAGCAGTACTTC.

This rearrangement joins TRBV6-1 to TRBJ1-1; maybe TRBD1 (5 bases). CDR3 length equals 13 residues. Between the trimmed V and J ends, which lost 6 bases and 4 bases, there was a span of 12 bases. Germline V lookup: CDR1 MNHNS, CDR2 SASEGT. As DNA, the CDR3 is TGTGCCAGCAGCCCAGGGATTCGCACTGAAGCTTTCTTT. It yields the protein CASSPGIRTEAFF.

This clonotype was recorded at least ten times. This chain links TRBV30 with TRBJ2-1, with TRBD2 identical over 10 bases. Per the germline V gene, CDR1 is GTSNPN and CDR2 is SVGIG (reference sequence). This CDR3 is built from 14 residues. The trim removed 4 bases at V and 4 bases at J, leaving 4 bases unmatched. This CDR3 is CAWNLAGGYNEQFF. As DNA, the CDR3 is TGTGCCTGGAACTTAGCGGGAGGTTACAATGAGCAGTTCTTC.

This clonotype was counted between two and nine times. This chain links TRBV5-4 with TRBJ2-3; D might be TRBD2 (6 bases). CDR3 length: 15 residues. V dropped 4 bases and J dropped 0 bases, with 12 bases sitting between them. Germline V lookup: CDR1 SGHNT, CDR2 YYREEE (reference sequence). The DNA of the CDR3 is TGTGCCAGCAGCCAGGACTACCCTAGCACAGATACGCAGTATTTT. It codes for CASSQDYPSTDTQYF.

This clonotype has only a few counts. The rearrangement joins TRBV20-1 to TRBJ2-3; D remains unclear. Trimming left V 0 bases short and J 0 bases short, with 10 bases between. CDR1 DFQATT and CDR2 SNEGSKA come from the germline V gene (reference sequence). This CDR3 region has 15 residues. CDR3 protein: CSARDGSESTDTQYF. The CDR3 DNA reads as TGCAGTGCTAGAGATGGTTCCGAAAGCACAGATACGCAGTATTTT.

This clonotype occurred many times. The chain has TRBV10-3 and TRBJ2-7, with D tentatively TRBD1 or TRBD2 (5 bases each). CDR3 length equals 15 residues. The V and J ends lost 4 bases and 0 bases respectively, with 13 bases between them. Germline lookup yields CDR1 ENHRY and CDR2 SYGVKD. The CDR3 loop is CAISGGPTLSYEQYF. The CDR3 DNA follows: TGTGCCATCAGTGGGGGACCGACACTCTCCTACGAGCAGTACTTC.